This T cell receptor beta chain is from a study of OX40 agonist ivuxolimab in advanced cancers. Study background: Across the patients, intravenous ivuxolimab was delivered every 2 weeks at 0.01 to 10 mg/kg. Overall study results and limits: Average numbers of expanded clones were greater in CD8+ T cells than in CD4+.

This CDR3 region has 15 residues. Germline-derived CDR1 and CDR2 are MNHEY and SMNVEV (reference sequence). A note on this clone: Its antigen is unidentified. One end of the junction does not line up with germline, which may come from a read error.

Using immunoSEQ multiplex PCR, the repertoire was profiled, and TCRdb retains in-frame clones only, with some absent. The repertoire holds about 88,000 clones, with about 86% as singletons. The sequence was obtained from an adult with an advanced solid tumor such as melanoma, head and neck, liver or kidney cancer. Material: CD4+ or CD8+ T cells sorted from blood, obtained in a trial of the OX40 agonist ivuxolimab. The chain recombines TRBV27 with TRBJ2-3, with a tentative D call TRBD2 (5 bases). The CDR3 reads CASSLNRAGTDTQYF. The CDR3 coding sequence is TGTGCCAGCAGTTTGAATAGGGCGGGCACGGATACGCAGTATTTT.